A selection of T cell receptor beta chains follows, all from one sample in a study of T cell repertoires in cytomegalovirus infection. What these receptors recognize is not known. TCRdb used MiXCR to reprocess the reads, holding one entry per CDR3 protein. The sample includes 110,000 or so distinct CDR3 sequences, 30% to 35% seen only once; the top ten take less than 45%. The material sequenced was CD8+ T cells from cultured PBMCs, taken from culture after CMV antigen stimulation. The source is a human donor in good health (CMV status not recorded). Some clones in this sample may be carry-over from other donors' samples. Both conserved end residues are part of each CDR3. The order of the fields is D gene, V gene, J gene, clone size, CDR3 DNA, CDR3 protein. The D gene is left open where the match is weak. The size entry is marked missing in some rows and otherwise reads once, few, many or a size class.

D: TRBD1
V: TRBV12-3/TRBV12-4
J: TRBJ2-6
size: few
DNA: TGTGCCAGCAGGAACCGGGACAGGGATCGTGGGGCCAACGTCCTGACTTTC
CDR3: CASRNRDRDRGANVLTF

D: TRBD1
V: TRBV7-2
J: TRBJ1-1
size: -
DNA: TGTGCCAGCAGCTTAGCGGGGACAGGGAGTGAAGCTTTCTTT
CDR3: CASSLAGTGSEAFF

D: -
V: TRBV5-4
J: TRBJ2-2
size: -
DNA: TGTGCCAGCCAATACAACGGGGAGCTGTTTTTT
CDR3: CASQYNGELFF

D: -
V: TRBV4-2
J: TRBJ2-5
size: few
DNA: TGTGCCAGCAGCCAGGGAGATTACCAGGGTCCCCAAGAGACCCAGTACTTC
CDR3: CASSQGDYQGPQETQYF

D: -
V: TRBV7-9
J: TRBJ2-2
size: many
DNA: TGTGCCAGCAAGAGAGACACCAGACCCGGGGAGCTGTTTTTT
CDR3: CASKRDTRPGELFF

D: -
V: TRBV6-2/TRBV6-3
J: TRBJ2-3
size: -
DNA: TGTGCCAGCAGACCTCCTGACAAAGGGTTCGCAGATACGCAGTATTTT
CDR3: CASRPPDKGFADTQYF

D: TRBD1
V: TRBV3-1
J: TRBJ2-7
size: -
DNA: TGTGCCAGCAGCCAAGAAAGGCCGACAGGGCGTGAGCAGTACTTC
CDR3: CASSQERPTGREQYF

D: TRBD1
V: TRBV12-3/TRBV12-4
J: TRBJ2-1
size: few
DNA: TGTGCCAGCAGTTTCTCGTCCCTCCCGGGACAGGGCTACAATGAGCAGTTCTTC
CDR3: CASSFSSLPGQGYNEQFF

D: TRBD2
V: TRBV7-8
J: TRBJ2-2
size: -
DNA: TGTGCCAGCAGCTTCCCGGGGGGAGGGGAGCTGTTTTTT
CDR3: CASSFPGGGELFF

D: -
V: TRBV7-8
J: TRBJ1-5
size: large
DNA: TGTGCCAGCAGGATTTCTGAGGAATTCAATCAGCCCCAGCATTTT
CDR3: CASRISEEFNQPQHF

D: TRBD1
V: TRBV13
J: TRBJ1-6
size: -
DNA: TGTGCCAGCAGCTCATCGGCCGGGACAGGGGTTTCACCCCTCCACTTT
CDR3: CASSSSAGTGVSPLHF

D: -
V: TRBV12-3/TRBV12-4
J: TRBJ1-3
size: once
DNA: TGTGCCAGCAGTTTGCAGGTTCTGATCTCTGGAAACACCATATATTTT
CDR3: CASSLQVLISGNTIYF

D: -
V: TRBV19
J: TRBJ1-2
size: many
DNA: TGTGCCAGTAGTACCTTGCGACAGGACCTCTATGGCTACACCTTC
CDR3: CASSTLRQDLYGYTF

D: TRBD2
V: TRBV6-5
J: TRBJ2-1
size: -
DNA: TGTGCCAGCAGTCGGGGACTAGCGGGGGGGCTGGGGAATGAGCAGTTCTTC
CDR3: CASSRGLAGGLGNEQFF

D: TRBD1
V: TRBV6-1
J: TRBJ2-7
size: -
DNA: TGTGCCAGCAGCGACTTTACAGGGGGCGAGTACGAGCAGTACTTC
CDR3: CASSDFTGGEYEQYF

D: TRBD1
V: TRBV4-1
J: TRBJ1-1
size: -
DNA: TGCGCCAGCGGAGTGGGACAGATTAACACTGAAGCTTTCTTT
CDR3: CASGVGQINTEAFF

D: -
V: TRBV12-3/TRBV12-4
J: TRBJ2-3
size: -
DNA: TGTGCCAGCAGTTTCACTCTGGCAGGGGTTCAAGGAGATACGCAGTATTTT
CDR3: CASSFTLAGVQGDTQYF

D: -
V: TRBV12-3/TRBV12-4
J: TRBJ2-2
size: -
DNA: TGTGCCAGCAGTTTAAGGGGGGCTAGCGGAACCGGGGAGCTGTTTTTT
CDR3: CASSLRGASGTGELFF

D: TRBD2
V: TRBV7-9
J: TRBJ2-5
size: -
DNA: TGTGCCAGCAGTCCCACGGGGTCTAGCGGACGTAAAGAGACCCAGTACTTC
CDR3: CASSPTGSSGRKETQYF

D: -
V: TRBV4-1
J: TRBJ1-4
size: many
DNA: TGCGCCAGCAGCCAAGACCTCAGTGTCCTTAATGAAAAACTGTTTTTT
CDR3: CASSQDLSVLNEKLFF

D: -
V: TRBV20-1
J: TRBJ1-2
size: many
DNA: TGCAGTGCTAGAGACGGGGACTATGGCTACACCTTC
CDR3: CSARDGDYGYTF

D: TRBD1
V: TRBV12-5
J: TRBJ2-7
size: few
DNA: TGTGCTAGTGGTTTGGGGATCCGAGAGGGGGCGGACGAGCAGTACTTC
CDR3: CASGLGIREGADEQYF

D: -
V: TRBV14
J: TRBJ2-2
size: -
DNA: TGTGCCAGCAGCGCTATAGACCCCGGGGAGCTGTTTTTT
CDR3: CASSAIDPGELFF

D: TRBD1
V: TRBV28
J: TRBJ2-7
size: few
DNA: TGTGCCAGCTCGACAGGGGGCGCAAGGGGAAGCTTGATGGTCGAGCAGTACTTC
CDR3: CASSTGGARGSLMVEQYF

D: -
V: TRBV7-6
J: TRBJ1-2
size: few
DNA: TGTGCCAGCAGCCCGTCCCTATCAACCTACTATGGCTACACCTTC
CDR3: CASSPSLSTYYGYTF

D: -
V: TRBV12-3/TRBV12-4
J: TRBJ2-5
size: -
DNA: TGTGCCAGCAGTTTCGGGTACCAAGAGACCCAGTACTTC
CDR3: CASSFGYQETQYF

D: -
V: TRBV13
J: TRBJ2-1
size: -
DNA: TGTGCCAGCAGCTCAGGAGGGACGCCGGACAATGAGCAGTTCTTC
CDR3: CASSSGGTPDNEQFF

D: TRBD2
V: TRBV7-2
J: TRBJ2-5
size: once
DNA: TGTGCCAGCAGCTTAGCGCGTTCCATTTTCGGGGGGGCGCAAGAGACCCAGTACTTC
CDR3: CASSLARSIFGGAQETQYF

D: TRBD2
V: TRBV7-2
J: TRBJ2-1
size: -
DNA: TGTGTCAGCAGCTTATTCGGCGGGGGGGCTAATGAGCAGTTCTTC
CDR3: CVSSLFGGGANEQFF

D: -
V: TRBV19
J: TRBJ1-2
size: -
DNA: TGTGCCAGTAGTATAGATCGGCGGTTTGGTGGCTACACCTTC
CDR3: CASSIDRRFGGYTF

D: -
V: TRBV6-1
J: TRBJ1-1
size: -
DNA: TGTGCCAGCAGTGAGAGCCAGGGGTTTCGGAACACTGAAGCTTTCTTT
CDR3: CASSESQGFRNTEAFF

D: -
V: TRBV6-5
J: TRBJ1-2
size: many
DNA: TGTGCCAGCAGTTGGACAGTCAGTACTAACTATGGCTACACCTTC
CDR3: CASSWTVSTNYGYTF

D: -
V: TRBV12-3/TRBV12-4
J: TRBJ2-7
size: -
DNA: TGTGCCAGCAGTTTGGGCAGTGCCTACGAGCAGTACTTC
CDR3: CASSLGSAYEQYF

D: TRBD1
V: TRBV2
J: TRBJ1-5
size: few
DNA: TGTGCCAGCAGTGTCCCCCGGGACAGGGCACCTTATAGCAATCAGCCCCAGCATTTT
CDR3: CASSVPRDRAPYSNQPQHF

D: -
V: TRBV11-2
J: TRBJ1-1
size: medium-sized
DNA: TGTGCCAGTAGCCCGGCCGTTAGCACTGAAGCTTTCTTT
CDR3: CASSPAVSTEAFF

D: TRBD1
V: TRBV6-5
J: TRBJ1-1
size: few
DNA: TGTGCCAGCAGTTACGGCCCGACAGGGCGGGCGAACACTGAAGCTTTCTTT
CDR3: CASSYGPTGRANTEAFF

D: TRBD1
V: TRBV14
J: TRBJ1-1
size: -
DNA: TGTGCCAGCAGCCAACTTCCGGGACAGCATTGGGGGAACACTGAAGCTTTCTTT
CDR3: CASSQLPGQHWGNTEAFF

D: -
V: TRBV7-2
J: TRBJ2-3
size: many
DNA: TGTGCCAGCAGGCCCGCTTGGGGGGTTACGCAGTATTTT
CDR3: CASRPAWGVTQYF

D: -
V: TRBV4-1
J: TRBJ2-1
size: -
DNA: TGCGCCAGCAGCGAGGAAATCGGGTGGGAGCAGTTCTTC
CDR3: CASSEEIGWEQFF

D: -
V: TRBV4-3
J: TRBJ2-3
size: few
DNA: TGCGCCAGCAGCCCTCGAAGGGCGGCAATCACAGATACGCAGTATTTT
CDR3: CASSPRRAAITDTQYF

D: -
V: TRBV7-2
J: TRBJ1-2
size: many
DNA: TGTGCCAGCAGCCCAAGCGACAGGACCTCTGGGGTTGGCTACACCTTC
CDR3: CASSPSDRTSGVGYTF

D: -
V: TRBV7-2
J: TRBJ1-2
size: many
DNA: TGTGCCAGCAGCTTAGGCTTCGGGACCTACTATGGCTACACCTTC
CDR3: CASSLGFGTYYGYTF

D: -
V: TRBV6-5
J: TRBJ1-1
size: -
DNA: TGTGCCAGCAGTTTCCCCCAACAGGACGGGATGTTAGCTTTCTTT
CDR3: CASSFPQQDGMLAFF